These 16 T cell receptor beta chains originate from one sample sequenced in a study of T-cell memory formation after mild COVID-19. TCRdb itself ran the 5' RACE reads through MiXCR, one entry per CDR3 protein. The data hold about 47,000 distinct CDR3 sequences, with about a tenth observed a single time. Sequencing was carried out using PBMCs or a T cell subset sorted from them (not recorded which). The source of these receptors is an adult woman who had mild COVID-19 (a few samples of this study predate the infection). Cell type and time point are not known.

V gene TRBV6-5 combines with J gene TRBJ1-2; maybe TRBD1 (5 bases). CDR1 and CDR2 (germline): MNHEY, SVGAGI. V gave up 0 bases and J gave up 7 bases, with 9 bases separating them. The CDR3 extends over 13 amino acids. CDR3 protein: CASSYSGEGGYTF. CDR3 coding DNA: TGTGCCAGCAGTTACTCGGGGGAGGGTGGCTACACCTTC.

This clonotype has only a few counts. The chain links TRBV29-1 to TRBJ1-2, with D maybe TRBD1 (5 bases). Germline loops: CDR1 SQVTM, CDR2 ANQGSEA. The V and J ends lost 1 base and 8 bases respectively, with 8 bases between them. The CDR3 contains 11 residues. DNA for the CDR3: TGCAGCGTTGAAGCTGGACACGGCTACACCTTC. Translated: CSVEAGHGYTF.

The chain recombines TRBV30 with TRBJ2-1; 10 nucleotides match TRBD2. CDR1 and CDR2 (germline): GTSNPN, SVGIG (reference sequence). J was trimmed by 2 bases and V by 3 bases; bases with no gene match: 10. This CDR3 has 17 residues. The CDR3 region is CAWRNPSLAGAYNEQFF. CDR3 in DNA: TGTGCCTGGAGGAATCCTTCGCTAGCGGGAGCCTACAATGAGCAGTTCTTC. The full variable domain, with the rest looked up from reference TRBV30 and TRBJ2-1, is SQTIHQWPATLVQPVGSPLSLECTVEGTSNPNLYWYRQAAGRGLQLLFYSVGIGQISSEVPQNLSASRPQDRQFILSSKKLLLSDSGFYLCAWRNPSLAGAYNEQFFGPGTRLTVL.

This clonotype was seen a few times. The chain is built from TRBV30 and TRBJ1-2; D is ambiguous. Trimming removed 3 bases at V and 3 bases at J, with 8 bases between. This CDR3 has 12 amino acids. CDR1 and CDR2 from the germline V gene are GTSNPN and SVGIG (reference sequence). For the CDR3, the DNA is TGTGCCTGGAGCCGGACGGACTATGGCTACACCTTC. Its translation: CAWSRTDYGYTF.

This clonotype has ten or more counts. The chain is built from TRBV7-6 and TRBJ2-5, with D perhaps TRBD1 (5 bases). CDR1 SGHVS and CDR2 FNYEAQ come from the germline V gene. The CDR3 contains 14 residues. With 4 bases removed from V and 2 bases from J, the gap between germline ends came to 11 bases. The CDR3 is CASSSTRQQETQYF. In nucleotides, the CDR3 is TGTGCCAGCAGCTCCACCCGACAGCAAGAGACCCAGTACTTC.

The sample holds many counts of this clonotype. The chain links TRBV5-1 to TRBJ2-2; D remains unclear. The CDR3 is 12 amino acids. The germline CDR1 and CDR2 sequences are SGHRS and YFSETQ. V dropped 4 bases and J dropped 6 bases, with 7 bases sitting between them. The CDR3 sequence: CASSLDSGELFF. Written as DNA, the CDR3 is TGCGCCAGCAGCCTTGACTCCGGGGAGCTGTTTTTT.

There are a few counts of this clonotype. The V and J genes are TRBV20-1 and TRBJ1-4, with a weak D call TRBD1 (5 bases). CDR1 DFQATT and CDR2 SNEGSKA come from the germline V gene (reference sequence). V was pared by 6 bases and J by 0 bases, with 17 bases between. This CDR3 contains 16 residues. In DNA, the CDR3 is TGCAGTGCGTACAGGAGCTCTGGTGCAACTAATGAAAAACTGTTTTTT. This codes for CSAYRSSGATNEKLFF.

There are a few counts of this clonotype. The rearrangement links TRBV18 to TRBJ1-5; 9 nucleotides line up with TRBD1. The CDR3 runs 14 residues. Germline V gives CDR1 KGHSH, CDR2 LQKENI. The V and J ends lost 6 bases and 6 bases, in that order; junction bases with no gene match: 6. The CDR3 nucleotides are TGTGCCAGCTCGCCCACAGGGGGCCGTCAGCCCCAGCATTTT. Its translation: CASSPTGGRQPQHF. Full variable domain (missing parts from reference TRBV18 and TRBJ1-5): NAGVMQNPRHLVRRRGQEARLRCSPMKGHSHVYWYRQLPEEGLKFMVYLQKENIIDESGMPKERFSAEFPKEGPSILRIQQVVRGDSAAYFCASSPTGGRQPQHFGDGTRLSIL.

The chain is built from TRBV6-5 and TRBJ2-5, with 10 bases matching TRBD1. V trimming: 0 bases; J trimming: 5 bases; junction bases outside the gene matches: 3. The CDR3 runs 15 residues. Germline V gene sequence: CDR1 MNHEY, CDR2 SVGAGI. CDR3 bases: TGTGCCAGCAGTTACTCGAGGACAGGGGGGGAGACCCAGTACTTC. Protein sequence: CASSYSRTGGETQYF.

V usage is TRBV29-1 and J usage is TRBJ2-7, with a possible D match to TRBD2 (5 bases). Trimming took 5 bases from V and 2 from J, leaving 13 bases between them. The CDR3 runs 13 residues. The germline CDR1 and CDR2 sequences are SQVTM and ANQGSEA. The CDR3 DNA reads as TGCAGCGTTTTGGGAGATACCGCCTACGAGCAGTACTTC. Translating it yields CSVLGDTAYEQYF.

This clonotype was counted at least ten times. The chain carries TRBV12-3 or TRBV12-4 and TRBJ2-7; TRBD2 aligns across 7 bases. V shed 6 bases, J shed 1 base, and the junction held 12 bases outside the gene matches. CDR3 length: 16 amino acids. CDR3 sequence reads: CASSSGLAAASYEQYF. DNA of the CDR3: TGTGCCAGCAGCTCCGGTCTAGCGGCAGCATCCTACGAGCAGTACTTC.

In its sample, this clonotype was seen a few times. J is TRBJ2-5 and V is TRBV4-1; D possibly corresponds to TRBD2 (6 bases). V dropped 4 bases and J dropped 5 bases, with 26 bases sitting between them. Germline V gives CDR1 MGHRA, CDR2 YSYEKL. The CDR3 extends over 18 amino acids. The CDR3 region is CASSPGDRVWSGGETQYF. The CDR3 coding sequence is TGCGCCAGCAGCCCAGGTGATAGGGTTTGGTCTGGGGGGGAGACCCAGTACTTC.

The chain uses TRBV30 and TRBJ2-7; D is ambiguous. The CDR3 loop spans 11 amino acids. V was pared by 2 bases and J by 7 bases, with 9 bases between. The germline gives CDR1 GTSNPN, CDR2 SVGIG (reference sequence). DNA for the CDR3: TGTGCCTGGAGTCTGTATACTGAGCAGTACTTC. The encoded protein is CAWSLYTEQYF.

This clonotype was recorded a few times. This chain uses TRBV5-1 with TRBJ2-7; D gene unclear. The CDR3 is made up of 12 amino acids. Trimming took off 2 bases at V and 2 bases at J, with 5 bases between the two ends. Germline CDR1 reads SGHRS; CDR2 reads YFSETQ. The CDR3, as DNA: TGCGCCAGCAGCTTCTCTCCCTACGAGCAGTACTTC. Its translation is CASSFSPYEQYF.

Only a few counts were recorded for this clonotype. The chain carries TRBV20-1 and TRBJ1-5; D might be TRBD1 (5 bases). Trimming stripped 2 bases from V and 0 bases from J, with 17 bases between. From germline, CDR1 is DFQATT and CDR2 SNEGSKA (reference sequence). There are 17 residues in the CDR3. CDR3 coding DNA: TGCAGTGCTAGAACAGCCGGGACCGATTATAGCAATCAGCCCCAGCATTTT. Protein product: CSARTAGTDYSNQPQHF.

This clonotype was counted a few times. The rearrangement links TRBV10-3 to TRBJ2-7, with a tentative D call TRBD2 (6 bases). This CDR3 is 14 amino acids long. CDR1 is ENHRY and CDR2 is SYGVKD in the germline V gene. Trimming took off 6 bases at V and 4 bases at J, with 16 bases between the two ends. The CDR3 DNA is TGTGCCATCAGCCAATCAGGGAGGACTTACGAGCAGTACTTC. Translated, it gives CAISQSGRTYEQYF.